One and the same sample provided the 4 T cell receptor beta chains below, sequenced in a study of blood T cells in healthy people across ages. Primers used in a second PCR of about 7 to 11 cycles were a sample-barcoded 5' primer and a J-beta primer mix. TCRdb processed the 5' RACE reads anew with MiXCR; each CDR3 protein has one entry. The sample lists about 680,000 distinct CDR3 sequences; 45% to 50% were seen once. Material: blood. These receptors were collected from a woman in her sixties or seventies in good health.

Concerning this clonotype: A read error is likely, as this CDR3 ends without the conserved phenylalanine or tryptophan. The gene calls are TRBV5-1 and TRBJ2-7; unclear D gene. The germline CDR1 and CDR2 sequences are SGHRS and YFSETQ. This CDR3 region has 13 residues. V was trimmed by 2 bases and J by 1 base, leaving 7 bases between them. The chain's CDR3 is CASSFGGSYEQYS. The CDR3 nucleotides are TGCGCCAGCAGCTTTGGCGGATCCTACGAGCAGTACTCC.

Points on this clonotype: This may come from a read error, since a much larger clone is one base off. The rearrangement uses TRBV7-3 and TRBJ2-3; D gene ambiguous. Germline CDR1 and CDR2: SGHTA and FQGTGA. This CDR3 has 15 amino acids. The DNA for the CDR3 is TGTGCCAGCAGTAAGATGGGCGGTGTCACAGATACGCGGTATTTT. It specifies CASSKMGGVTDTRYF.

This clonotype was found a few times. V usage is TRBV29-1 and J usage is TRBJ2-3; 8 bases match TRBD2. Germline trimming cut 4 bases from V and 0 bases from J; bases unmatched to any gene: 6. The germline CDR1 and CDR2 sequences are SQVTM and ANQGSEA. This CDR3 has 15 amino acids. CDR3: CSVGGTSGSTDTQYF. CDR3 nucleotides: TGCAGCGTTGGGGGCACTAGCGGTAGCACAGATACGCAGTATTTT.

There are a few counts of this clonotype. V usage is TRBV7-2 and J usage is TRBJ1-2, with 10 bases lining up with TRBD1. The germline V gene encodes CDR1 SGHTA and CDR2 FQGNSA. The V and J ends lost 3 bases and 4 bases, in that order; junction bases with no gene match: 5. The CDR3 has 15 amino acids. CDR3 sequence: CASSLRQGAPYGYTF. Here the CDR3 DNA reads TGTGCCAGCAGCTTGAGACAGGGGGCCCCCTATGGCTACACCTTC.